The source of this T cell receptor beta chain is a study of T cell responses to AZD1222 COVID-19 vaccine. Study observations and caveats: Only six or seven AZD1222 recipients tested seropositive at baseline. Per reports, nearly half of all spike-specific TCRs target regions that are unmutated in variants. The sample set comprised mostly white British donors with more females, and clonal diversity was possibly underestimated.

Germline V gene lookup returns CDR1 LGHDT and CDR2 YNNKEL (reference sequence). There are 14 residues in the CDR3. Trimming removed 5 bases at V and 6 bases at J, with 15 bases between. Both about-4-week and about-12-week second-dose recipients were combined. Profiling relied on immunoSEQ multiplex PCR, and the TCRdb table lists in-frame clones only, not all of them. The sample has 190,000 or so clones; roughly 92% are singletons. Details on this clone: Its antigen is unidentified.

Sequenced material: peripheral blood, taken 28 days after the second AZD1222 dose. The rearrangement uses TRBV3-1 (or the pseudogene TRBV3-2) and TRBJ2-3; a weak D match, TRBD1 (6 bases). The sequence was obtained from an adult who received the AZD1222 COVID-19 vaccine. CDR3 nucleotide sequence: TGTGCCAGCAGCGCACTCTGGGGGCAGGATACGCAGTATTTT. Protein sequence: CASSALWGQDTQYF.